This T cell receptor beta chain stems from a study of T cells in localized non-small cell lung cancer. Study results and limitations: A single tumor region was sequenced, leaving heterogeneity possible. Adjacent lung had a median about 57 of the 100 largest tumor clones.

Remarks on this clone: Its antigen remains unidentified.

Adjacent lung, free of atypia, was sampled at least 2 cm from the tumor margin. Profiled with immunoSEQ multiplex PCR; TCRdb holds only in-frame clones, not every one. The sample yields 1,400 or so clones, around 20% seen once. Trimming removed 9 bases from V and 6 bases from J, with 23 bases in between. The CDR3 is made up of 15 amino acids. Germline lookup yields CDR1 MDHEN and CDR2 SYDVKM. This sequence originates from a male donor older than 55 with stage I squamous cell lung carcinoma. The material was normal lung tissue next to the tumor, obtained before any cancer treatment. The rearrangement links TRBV28 to TRBJ2-5; maybe TRBD1 (6 bases). This chain's CDR3 is CASTPNRAPVQTQYF. For the CDR3, the DNA is TGTGCCAGTACCCCCAACAGGGCCCCCGTACAGACCCAGTACTTC.